The 26 T cell receptor beta chains given below trace back to one sample, sequenced in a study of T-cell reconstitution after alpha-beta-depleted transplantation in children. Unique molecular identifiers were incorporated during preparation of the TCRbeta library. TCRdb itself ran the PCR reads through MiXCR, one entry per CDR3 protein. The sample includes roughly 220,000 distinct CDR3 sequences, 7% to 9% of them seen just once. Sequenced material: PBMCs, mostly from graft donor cells, taken 360 days after TCRalphabeta/CD19-depleted stem cell transplant. The receptors were gathered from a male patient between 2 and 10 years old who had a stem cell transplant for acute myeloid leukemia, so the T cells may come from the graft donor.

The genes are TRBV12-5 and TRBJ2-5, with 7 bases lining up with TRBD1. CDR3 length: 16 amino acids. J lost 5 bases, V lost 0 bases, and 9 bases had no gene match. In germline, CDR1 is LGHNT, CDR2 FRNRAP. This CDR3 reads CASGLVPTGYEETQYF. As DNA, the CDR3 is TGTGCTAGTGGTTTGGTCCCGACAGGGTACGAGGAGACCCAGTACTTC.

This clonotype was detected many times. The V gene is TRBV20-1, the J gene TRBJ2-3, with unresolved D. The CDR3 loop spans 11 amino acids. V was clipped by 7 bases and J by 6 bases, with 11 bases between them. CDR1 DFQATT and CDR2 SNEGSKA come from the germline V gene (reference sequence). CDR3 in DNA: TGCAGTGGATCCTCTCCCGATACGCAGTATTTT. It yields the protein CSGSSPDTQYF.

This clonotype was recorded once. J is TRBJ2-5 and V is TRBV18, with D hard to call. This CDR3 has 15 amino acids. V was clipped by 1 base and J by 1 base, with 10 bases between them. CDR1 is KGHSH, CDR2 LQKENI, per germline. For the CDR3, the DNA is TGTGCCAGCTCACCACGTATGGGATTCCAAGAGACCCAGTACTTC. Translating it yields CASSPRMGFQETQYF. The variable domain in full, with the rest retrieved from reference TRBV18 and TRBJ2-5, is NAGVMQNPRHLVRRRGQEARLRCSPMKGHSHVYWYRQLPEEGLKFMVYLQKENIIDESGMPKERFSAEFPKEGPSILRIQQVVRGDSAAYFCASSPRMGFQETQYFGPGTRLLVL.

There are many counts of this clonotype. The gene calls are TRBV12-3 or TRBV12-4 and TRBJ2-7; D perhaps matches TRBD1 (5 bases). The CDR3 is 13 residues long. The V and J ends lost 5 bases and 0 bases respectively, with 8 bases between them. CDR3 loop: CASSRDSSYEQYV. The DNA for the CDR3 is TGTGCCAGCAGTCGTGACAGCTCCTACGAGCAGTACGTC.

CDR3: CASSLTRRYNSPLHF. CDR3 in DNA: TGTGCCAGCAGCTTAACCAGGAGATATAATTCACCCCTCCACTTT. V usage is TRBV7-9 and J usage is TRBJ1-6; D gene uncertain. This CDR3 contains 15 residues. Trimming pared 2 bases from V and 4 bases from J, leaving 9 bases between. Germline values: CDR1 SEHNR, CDR2 FQNEAQ (reference sequence).

The chain links TRBV20-1 to TRBJ2-2; TRBD2 agrees at 9 bases. The CDR3 totals 15 residues. Germline values: CDR1 DFQATT, CDR2 SNEGSKA (reference sequence). J lost 1 base, V lost 5 bases, and 5 bases had no gene match. As DNA, the CDR3 is TGCAGTGCTCGAAGGACTAGCGAGAACACCGGGGAGCTGTTTTTT. This gives the protein CSARRTSENTGELFF.

The chain is built from TRBV3-1 and TRBJ2-1; 9 nucleotides match TRBD1. The CDR3 is 14 amino acids. CDR1 and CDR2 from the germline V gene are LGHDT and YNNKEL (reference sequence). Losses at the gene ends were 3 bases for V and 15 bases for J; bases not matched to a gene: 12. The CDR3 sequence is CASSQHDRGNTPFF. The CDR3 DNA reads as TGTGCCAGCAGCCAGCATGACAGGGGGAATACCCCGTTCTTC.

The V and J genes are TRBV25-1 and TRBJ2-5; the D is unclear. The germline V gene encodes CDR1 MGHDK and CDR2 SYGVNS. The CDR3 has 12 residues. V shed 4 bases and J shed 5 bases, with 8 bases lying between them. The CDR3 DNA follows: TGTGCCAGCAGTGTAGGGTTGGAGACCCAGTACTTC. This gives the protein CASSVGLETQYF.

The rearrangement links TRBV5-5 to TRBJ1-6; the match to TRBD1 covers 8 bases. The V segment lost 3 bases and the J segment 6 bases; nucleotides outside the gene matches: 2. Germline lookup yields CDR1 SGHKS and CDR2 YYEKEE (reference sequence). The CDR3 consists of 14 residues. CDR3 sequence (DNA): TGTGCCAGCAGCTACAGGGGGGGTAATTCACCCCTCCACTTT. This translates into CASSYRGGNSPLHF.

The V call is TRBV7-2, the J call TRBJ2-7; 14 positions agree with TRBD2. V lost 5 bases to trimming and J lost 6 bases; unmatched junction nucleotides: 3. The CDR3 extends over 14 amino acids. CDR1 and CDR2 from the germline V gene are SGHTA and FQGNSA. CDR3 sequence: CASSVGTSGGEQYF. Written as DNA, the CDR3 is TGTGCCAGCAGCGTCGGGACTAGCGGGGGCGAGCAGTACTTC. Variable domain in full (rest from reference TRBV7-2 and TRBJ2-7): GAGVSQSPSNKVTEKGKDVELRCDPISGHTALYWYRQSLGQGLEFLIYFQGNSAPDKSGLPSDRFSAERTGGSVSTLTIQRTQQEDSAVYLCASSVGTSGGEQYFGPGTRLTVT.

This rearrangement joins TRBV20-1 to TRBJ2-2; 11 bases line up with TRBD2. The V gene's germline CDR1 is DFQATT and CDR2 SNEGSKA (reference sequence). With 3 bases clipped from V and 7 bases from J, the junction kept 7 bases outside the gene matches. The CDR3 length is 15 residues. The CDR3 reads CSARGSGRGIGELFF. The CDR3 region has the DNA TGCAGTGCTAGGGGTAGCGGGAGGGGTATCGGGGAGCTGTTTTTT.

This clonotype is deemed medium-sized (0.01 to 0.1%). The genes are TRBV18 and TRBJ1-6, with TRBD1 matching over 7 bases. The V segment lost 3 bases and the J segment 0 bases; nucleotides outside the gene matches: 5. This CDR3 region has 17 residues. Per the germline V gene, CDR1 is KGHSH and CDR2 is LQKENI. This CDR3 is CASSPGDRSSYNSPLHF. In DNA, the CDR3 is TGTGCCAGCTCACCCGGGGACAGAAGCTCCTATAATTCACCCCTCCACTTT.

This clonotype occurred many times. In DNA, the CDR3 is TGTGCCATCTCAAAGCGAGGGGGTGACACCGGGGAGCTGTTTTTT. It encodes CAISKRGGDTGELFF. J is TRBJ2-2 and V is TRBV10-3; a weak D match, TRBD1 (6 bases). Trimming left V 8 bases short and J 3 bases short, with 16 bases between. Germline values: CDR1 ENHRY, CDR2 SYGVKD. The CDR3 runs 15 residues.

This clonotype has at least ten counts. This chain links TRBV5-1 with TRBJ1-1; D call uncertain. V dropped 4 bases and J dropped 4 bases, with 11 bases sitting between them. CDR3 length equals 13 residues. Germline CDR1 is SGHRS and CDR2 is YFSETQ. DNA for the CDR3: TGCGCCAGCAGCACCAGGCCACTCACTGAAGCTTTCTTT. This gives the protein CASSTRPLTEAFF.

There are many counts of this clonotype. The V gene is TRBV29-1, the J gene TRBJ1-2, with TRBD1 identical over 12 bases. Germline assignment: CDR1 SQVTM and CDR2 ANQGSEA. CDR3 length equals 15 residues. The J segment lost 7 bases and the V segment lost 4 bases, leaving 10 bases of the junction unmatched. CDR3 in DNA: TGCAGCGTTGGGGGACCGGGACAGGGGGCGGTTGGCTACACCTTC. Residues: CSVGGPGQGAVGYTF.

This clonotype appeared a few times. The chain combines TRBV9 with TRBJ1-1; D may be TRBD1 (6 bases). This CDR3 region has 13 residues. V shed 0 bases and J shed 6 bases, with 9 bases lying between them. Looked up from germline, CDR1 is SGDLS and CDR2 is YYNGEE. CDR3 loop: CASSVVEGAEAFF. CDR3 bases: TGTGCCAGCAGCGTAGTGGAGGGGGCTGAAGCTTTCTTT.

The genes are TRBV20-1 and TRBJ2-2, with D possibly being TRBD1 (5 bases). Germline CDR1 DFQATT, CDR2 SNEGSKA (reference sequence). The length of the CDR3 is 14 residues. V was pared by 6 bases and J by 0 bases, with 11 bases between. The CDR3 here is CSAIRTPNTGELFF. The DNA of the CDR3 is TGCAGTGCCATACGGACACCGAACACCGGGGAGCTGTTTTTT.

The table lists this clonotype with many counts. The chain links TRBV5-1 to TRBJ1-1; TRBD1 might be the D (5 bases). Deletions cut 7 bases from V and 1 base from J, with 14 bases between. CDR3 length: 14 residues. In germline, CDR1 is SGHRS, CDR2 YFSETQ. CDR3 nucleotide sequence: TGCGCCAGCCGGTGGCAGGGCACGAACACTGAAGCTTTCTTT. Protein product: CASRWQGTNTEAFF.

The J gene is TRBJ2-3, the V gene TRBV7-2; D is perhaps TRBD1 or TRBD2 (5 bases each). Deletions cut 5 bases from V and 2 bases from J, with 20 bases between. This CDR3 comprises 17 residues. Looked up from germline, CDR1 is SGHTA and CDR2 is FQGNSA. CDR3 nucleotide sequence: TGTGCCAGCAGCCCTCCTCGGCCGGGACCACTCACAGATACGCAGTATTTT. Its protein product is CASSPPRPGPLTDTQYF.

This clonotype has a handful of counts. The chain is built from TRBV5-6 and TRBJ1-1; D remains ambiguous. V gave up 1 base and J gave up 0 bases, with 7 bases separating them. Per the germline V gene, CDR1 is SGHDT and CDR2 is YYEEEE. The CDR3 is made up of 14 amino acids. CDR3 DNA sequence: TGTGCCAGCAGCTTGCGGTGGCTGAACACTGAAGCTTTCTTT. It translates to CASSLRWLNTEAFF.

In this sample, this clonotype turned up many times. This sequence joins TRBV20-1 and TRBJ2-5; 11 bases are a match to TRBD2. The length of the CDR3 is 15 residues. Germline loops: CDR1 DFQATT, CDR2 SNEGSKA (reference sequence). The trim removed 5 bases at V and 2 bases at J, leaving 7 bases unmatched. The CDR3: CSALAGGSPQETQYF. CDR3 sequence (DNA): TGCAGTGCTCTAGCGGGGGGAAGTCCACAAGAGACCCAGTACTTC.

This clonotype was detected a few times. J is TRBJ1-5 and V is TRBV20-1; a possible D gene is TRBD1 (5 bases). The CDR3 runs 12 residues. V was clipped by 2 bases and J by 5 bases, with 7 bases between them. Germline V lookup: CDR1 DFQATT, CDR2 SNEGSKA (reference sequence). CDR3 bases: TGCAGTGCTAGACCGGGGGATCAGCCCCAGCATTTT. Protein: CSARPGDQPQHF.

The chain employs TRBV15 and TRBJ1-6; no reliable D call. The CDR3 runs to 13 residues. The V gene lost 5 bases and the J gene lost 11 bases, with 13 bases spanning the gap. Germline V lookup: CDR1 LNHNV, CDR2 YYDKDF (reference sequence). The CDR3 sequence is CATSPVSKAPLHF. DNA of the CDR3: TGTGCCACCAGCCCCGTCTCAAAGGCACCCCTCCACTTT. Full variable domain (outside the CDR3, taken from reference TRBV15 and TRBJ1-6): DAMVIQNPRYQVTQFGKPVTLSCSQTLNHNVMYWYQQKSSQAPKLLFHYYDKDFNNEADTPDNFQSRRPNTSFCFLDIRSPGLGDTAMYLCATSPVSKAPLHFGNGTRLTVT.

CDR3 residues: CASILAGAPGTGELFF. The CDR3 DNA reads as TGTGCCAGCATCCTAGCGGGAGCCCCCGGGACCGGGGAGCTGTTTTTT. The chain has TRBV7-2 and TRBJ2-2, with 10 nucleotides matching TRBD2. The CDR3 spans 16 residues. In germline, CDR1 is SGHTA, CDR2 FQGNSA. With V trimmed by 7 bases and J by 5 bases, 10 bases remained unmatched.

In its sample, this clonotype was seen many times. The chain carries TRBV15 and TRBJ2-5, with D uncertain. The CDR3 totals 16 residues. Germline loops: CDR1 LNHNV, CDR2 YYDKDF (reference sequence). V was clipped by 3 bases and J by 1 base, with 15 bases between them. The CDR3 nucleotides read TGTGCCACCAGCAGGGGTGCTCTCTTTCCCCAAGAGACCCAGTACTTC. This codes for CATSRGALFPQETQYF.

The table lists this clonotype with a few counts. The chain combines TRBV7-3 with TRBJ2-5; 9 bases align to TRBD1. V lost 0 bases and J lost 8; bases outside the gene matches: 13. The CDR3 sequence is 17 residues long. CDR1 SGHTA and CDR2 FQGTGA come from the germline V gene. The CDR3 reads CASSLTRTGGYGGTQYF. The CDR3 DNA reads as TGTGCCAGCAGCTTAACGAGAACAGGGGGCTATGGAGGAACCCAGTACTTC.